One sample yielded the 15 T cell receptor beta chains listed below, sequenced in a study of blood T cell repertoires in COVID-19 (dated by TCRdb to about 2020). Library prep was done by the immunoSEQ multiplex PCR assay. TCRdb provides this immuneACCESS table in a form limited to in-frame rearrangements. Some clones are lacking; in checked studies, under half of them reflect an unresolved V gene, and why the rest are absent is not known. This sample lists 300,000 to 350,000 clones; about 91% were detected once. The ten largest clones capture approximately 1.8% of the sample. Sequencing was performed on peripheral blood. These receptor sequences come from a woman under 40 with COVID-19, enrolled during active disease.

V and J are TRBV12-3 or TRBV12-4 and TRBJ1-5, with D possibly matching TRBD1 (5 bases). Trimming left V 7 bases short and J 4 bases short, with 11 bases between. The CDR3 totals 13 residues. CDR3 sequence: CASNLQGNQPQHF. In DNA form, the CDR3 reads TGTGCCAGCAACCTCCAGGGAAATCAGCCCCAGCATTTT.

CDR3 sequence: CASSPTGGNEKLFF. The CDR3 region has the DNA TGTGCCAGCAGCCCCACAGGGGGGAATGAAAAACTGTTTTTT. The V call is TRBV6-5, the J call TRBJ1-4; 8 positions agree with TRBD1. The ends lost 6 bases at V and 5 bases at J; junction bases unmatched: 5. Per the germline V gene, CDR1 is MNHEY and CDR2 is SVGAGI. The CDR3 runs 14 residues.

The chain carries TRBV4-3 and TRBJ2-1; 12 positions agree with TRBD2. Germline-derived CDR1 and CDR2 are LGHNA and YSLEER. V lost 3 bases, J lost 2 bases, and 8 bases stayed unmatched. The CDR3 has 18 residues. The CDR3 nucleotides read TGCGCCAGCAGCCAGGGTCTAGCGGGGGGGCCCACCTACAATGAGCAGTTCTTC. Its translation: CASSQGLAGGPTYNEQFF.

The V gene is TRBV28, the J gene TRBJ1-2; TRBD1 aligns across 7 bases. Germline CDR1 reads MDHEN; CDR2 reads SYDVKM. Trimming at V came to 4 bases and at J to 5 bases, leaving 7 bases not matched to a gene. The CDR3 runs 14 residues. For the CDR3, the DNA is TGTGCCAGCAGTTCGAGGGGGCCACCATATGGCTACACCTTC. Translated: CASSSRGPPYGYTF.

This sequence joins TRBV9 and TRBJ2-3, with D perhaps matching TRBD2 (6 bases). The germline gives CDR1 SGDLS, CDR2 YYNGEE. V gave up 4 bases and J gave up 0 bases, with 15 bases separating them. CDR3 length equals 16 residues. The CDR3 sequence: CASSPPGVGSTDTQYF. CDR3 coding DNA: TGTGCCAGCAGCCCCCCGGGGGTAGGTAGCACAGATACGCAGTATTTT.

This chain connects TRBV6-2 or TRBV6-3 to TRBJ2-7; TRBD1 matches 10 bases. Germline V gives CDR1 MNHEY, CDR2 SVGEGT. CDR3 length equals 16 residues. V gave up 6 bases and J gave up 5 bases; unmatched junction bases: 13. CDR3 amino acids: CASSLPRQGATNEQYV. Here the CDR3 DNA reads TGTGCCAGCAGCCTTCCGAGACAGGGGGCAACGAACGAGCAGTACGTC.

This clone appeared a few times. The rearrangement links TRBV11-2 to TRBJ2-1; 9 nucleotides align to TRBD2. Trimming took 5 bases from V and 1 from J; bases not matched to a gene: 6. The length of the CDR3 is 16 residues. Germline CDR1 SGHAT, CDR2 FQNNGV. CDR3 loop: CASSTRAGGSYNEQFF. The CDR3 bases are TGTGCCAGCAGCACCCGAGCGGGGGGTTCCTACAATGAGCAGTTCTTC. The full variable domain, its missing parts supplied by reference TRBV11-2 and TRBJ2-1, is EAGVAQSPRYKIIEKRQSVAFWCNPISGHATLYWYQQILGQGPKLLIQFQNNGVVDDSQLPKDRFSAERLKGVDSTLKIQPAKLEDSAVYLCASSTRAGGSYNEQFFGPGTRLTVL.

The rearrangement links TRBV10-2 to TRBJ2-7; 15 nucleotides match TRBD2. V dropped 4 bases and J dropped 5; count of bases not matched to a gene: 0. CDR1 and CDR2 from the germline V gene are WSHSY and SAAADI. The CDR3 totals 14 residues. This CDR3 is CASSGTSGGDEQYV. The CDR3 DNA is TGCGCCAGCAGTGGGACTAGCGGGGGGGACGAGCAGTACGTC.

The chain carries TRBV11-3 and TRBJ2-3; no reliable D call. Germline CDR1 SGHNT, CDR2 YENEEA. The CDR3 has 14 amino acids. V lost 0 bases to trimming and J lost 5 bases, with 9 bases between them. Here the CDR3 reads CASSLDPFGDTQYF. CDR3 DNA sequence: TGTGCCAGCAGCTTAGATCCTTTCGGAGATACGCAGTATTTT.

The chain links TRBV27 to TRBJ1-2; D may be TRBD1 (5 bases). Germline loops: CDR1 MNHEY, CDR2 SMNVEV (reference sequence). V was pared by 0 bases and J by 1 base, with 12 bases between. The CDR3 has 16 residues. The CDR3 DNA sequence: TGTGCCAGCAGTTTATCCCCGGACACCGGTAACTATGGCTACACCTTC. Its protein is CASSLSPDTGNYGYTF.

The chain is built from TRBV5-1 and TRBJ2-1; 7 nucleotides match TRBD2. V trimming: 3 bases; J trimming: 8 bases; junction bases outside the gene matches: 11. This CDR3 comprises 15 residues. Germline CDR1 and CDR2: SGHRS and YFSETQ. CDR3 sequence: CASSYYGGFRDEQFF. CDR3 sequence (DNA): TGCGCCAGCAGCTATTACGGGGGGTTCCGCGATGAGCAGTTCTTC.

The chain uses TRBV2 and TRBJ1-3; D is undetermined. V was cut by 5 bases and J by 3 bases, with 14 bases left in between. Germline V gene lookup returns CDR1 SNHLY and CDR2 FYNNEI. The CDR3 contains 15 residues. The CDR3 DNA reads as TGTGCCAGCAGTATTGGGGAGCGGGGTGGAAACACCATATATTTT. This sequence encodes CASSIGERGGNTIYF.

This rearrangement joins TRBV6-2 or TRBV6-3 to TRBJ2-6; weak D call: TRBD1 (5 bases). This CDR3 comprises 17 residues. Trimming took off 6 bases at V and 2 bases at J, with 17 bases between the two ends. Germline V CDR1 and CDR2: MNHEY, SVGEGT. The CDR3 is CASSHQGDAAGANVLTF. The CDR3, as DNA: TGTGCCAGCAGCCACCAGGGCGATGCCGCTGGGGCCAACGTCCTGACTTTC.

The V call is TRBV19, the J call TRBJ1-1; D perhaps matches TRBD1 (6 bases). The germline gives CDR1 LNHDA, CDR2 SQIVND (reference sequence). V lost 5 bases, J lost 6 bases, and 16 bases lay in between. CDR3 length equals 14 residues. The CDR3 coding sequence is TGTGCCAGTAGTTATGCGCTGGGGGCGGCTGAAGCTTTCTTT. As protein: CASSYALGAAEAFF.

The chain has TRBV19 and TRBJ1-1, with D maybe TRBD1 (6 bases). Per the germline V gene, CDR1 is LNHDA and CDR2 is SQIVND (reference sequence). Trimming took off 6 bases at V and 7 bases at J, with 15 bases between the two ends. The CDR3 loop spans 13 amino acids. The CDR3, as DNA: TGTGCCAGTAGCATCGACAGGACCCTTGAAGCTTTCTTT. Protein sequence: CASSIDRTLEAFF.